These 26 T cell receptor beta chains came from one sample sequenced in a study of CD8+ T cells in alopecia areata (dated by TCRdb to the late 2010s). Library preparation used the immunoSEQ multiplex PCR assay. For TCR sequencing, RNA was extracted from every sample and reverse transcribed into cDNA to serve as template. The clones in this table, taken by TCRdb from immuneACCESS, are in-frame only. Not every clone is retained; where verified, under half of the shortfall comes from an unresolved V gene, and the cause of the rest is unknown. For this sample the table gives more than 75,000 clones, of which less than 50% were detected only once. The ten largest make up about 1.5% of the sample. The source material was CD4+ T cells sorted from blood. These receptors were collected from a human donor with alopecia areata.

The J gene is TRBJ2-3, the V gene TRBV19; D might be TRBD1 or TRBD2, each matching 5 bases. Per the germline V gene, CDR1 is LNHDA and CDR2 is SQIVND (reference sequence). Trimming removed 3 bases at V and 1 base at J, with 8 bases between. This CDR3 contains 14 residues. CDR3 protein: CASSMGPRTDTQYF. The CDR3 DNA is TGTGCCAGTAGTATGGGACCCCGCACAGATACGCAGTATTTT. Full variable domain (rest looked up from reference TRBV19 and TRBJ2-3): DGGITQSPKYLFRKEGQNVTLSCEQNLNHDAMYWYRQDPGQGLRLIYYSQIVNDFQKGDIAEGYSVSREKKESFPLTVTSAQKNPTAFYLCASSMGPRTDTQYFGPGTRLTVL.

J is TRBJ1-1 and V is TRBV7-8; D unresolved. Between the trimmed V and J ends, which lost 8 bases and 3 bases, there was a span of 13 bases. Germline loops: CDR1 SGHVS, CDR2 FQNEAQ. This CDR3 has 13 amino acids. The CDR3 loop reads CASEISGYTEAFF. As DNA, the CDR3 is TGTGCCAGCGAGATCTCGGGGTACACTGAAGCTTTCTTT. The entire variable domain, with the rest obtained from reference TRBV7-8 and TRBJ1-1, is as follows: GAGVSQSPRYKVAKRGQDVALRCDPISGHVSLFWYQQALGQGPEFLTYFQNEAQLDKSGLPSDRFFAERPEGSVSTLKIQRTQQEDSAVYLCASEISGYTEAFFGQGTRLTVV.

This rearrangement joins TRBV6-6 to TRBJ2-7; 9 bases align to TRBD1. The CDR3 has 14 residues. Germline V lookup: CDR1 MNHNY, CDR2 SVGAGI (reference sequence). After removal of 0 bases from V and 3 bases from J, the junction contained 0 bases not matched to a gene. The CDR3 DNA reads TGTGCCAGCAGTTACTCGACAGGGGGCTACGAGCAGTACTTC. The encoded protein is CASSYSTGGYEQYF.

The chain employs TRBV5-1 and TRBJ2-3, with 8 bases fitting TRBD1. Per germline, CDR1 SGHRS and CDR2 YFSETQ. Trimming cost V 1 base and J 0 bases; bases outside gene matches: 4. CDR3 length: 16 amino acids. The CDR3 region is CASSLRTGTSTDTQYF. DNA of the CDR3: TGCGCCAGCAGCTTGAGGACAGGGACTAGCACAGATACGCAGTATTTT.

The rearrangement links TRBV4-3 to TRBJ1-6; D is possibly TRBD1 (5 bases). Germline V gene sequence: CDR1 LGHNA, CDR2 YSLEER. The germline V and J ends were trimmed by 0 bases and 9 bases, with 12 bases remaining between them. The CDR3 totals 15 residues. The CDR3: CASSQDQGLVSPLHF. CDR3 in DNA: TGCGCCAGCAGCCAAGATCAGGGCTTGGTTTCACCCCTCCACTTT.

This chain uses TRBV4-1 with TRBJ2-7; D remains unclear. CDR3 length equals 16 residues. Deletions cut 4 bases from V and 3 bases from J, with 19 bases between. Germline loops: CDR1 MGHRA, CDR2 YSYEKL. The CDR3 coding sequence is TGCGCCAGCAGCCCCAACCCCGGGCAGGCGCTCTACGAGCAGTACTTC. It codes for CASSPNPGQALYEQYF.

This rearrangement joins TRBV27 to TRBJ2-1; 8 bases agree with TRBD2. Germline V gene lookup returns CDR1 MNHEY and CDR2 SMNVEV (reference sequence). The CDR3 extends over 16 amino acids. Unmatched junction bases numbered 11, after V lost 6 bases and J lost 4 bases. CDR3 coding DNA: TGTGCCAGCAGCCCAGAACTAGCGGCCCTTTACAATGAGCAGTTCTTC. Encoded protein: CASSPELAALYNEQFF.

The chain carries TRBV29-1 and TRBJ1-3; tentatively, D is TRBD1 (5 bases). CDR1 is SQVTM and CDR2 is ANQGSEA in the germline V gene. Trimming took off 2 bases at V and 4 bases at J, with 6 bases between the two ends. CDR3 length: 12 amino acids. The CDR3: CSVEQGGNTIYF. The CDR3 DNA sequence: TGCAGCGTTGAACAGGGAGGAAACACCATATATTTT.

The chain is built from TRBV6-6 and TRBJ2-2; D remains ambiguous. Germline V gives CDR1 MNHNY, CDR2 SVGAGI (reference sequence). The CDR3 is 14 residues long. V lost 11 bases and J 0 bases, leaving 13 bases between the germline ends. CDR3 in amino acids: CASTQGSNTGELFF. Here the CDR3 DNA reads TGTGCCTCGACCCAAGGATCGAACACCGGGGAGCTGTTTTTT.

This chain joins TRBV27 and TRBJ2-5, with 11 bases identical to TRBD2. The CDR3 runs 15 residues. Germline CDR1 reads MNHEY; CDR2 reads SMNVEV (reference sequence). Trimming took 1 base from V and 4 from J; bases not matched to a gene: 2. CDR3 region: CASSLFLAGGETQYF. The CDR3 DNA reads TGTGCCAGCAGTTTATTTCTAGCGGGAGGAGAGACCCAGTACTTC.

In this sample, this clone turned up a few times. The chain employs TRBV5-1 and TRBJ2-2; TRBD2 matches at 7 bases. From germline, CDR1 is SGHRS and CDR2 YFSETQ. The CDR3 is 15 residues long. V lost 1 base to trimming and J lost 4 bases; unmatched junction nucleotides: 4. CDR3 residues: CASSLSGTLTGELFF. The CDR3 coding sequence is TGCGCCAGCAGCTTGAGCGGGACCCTCACCGGGGAGCTGTTTTTT.

This clone came up a few times. The J gene is TRBJ2-3, the V gene TRBV4-3; D might be TRBD1 (6 bases). Trimming took 0 bases from V and 2 from J, leaving 15 bases between them. This CDR3 is 17 amino acids long. The V gene's germline CDR1 is LGHNA and CDR2 YSLEER. In DNA, the CDR3 is TGCGCCAGCAGCCAAGATCCCCGACAGGACCTCACAGATACGCAGTATTTT. The encoded protein is CASSQDPRQDLTDTQYF.

This clone was seen once. The chain has TRBV15 and TRBJ2-2; D is ambiguous. V lost 0 bases and J 6 bases, leaving 11 bases between the germline ends. This CDR3 spans 15 amino acids. Germline CDR1 reads LNHNV; CDR2 reads YYDKDF (reference sequence). CDR3 amino acids: CATSRDVGLAGELFF. The CDR3 DNA follows: TGTGCCACCAGCAGAGATGTCGGGTTGGCCGGGGAGCTGTTTTTT. The variable domain in full, completed from reference TRBV15 and TRBJ2-2, reads DAMVIQNPRYQVTQFGKPVTLSCSQTLNHNVMYWYQQKSSQAPKLLFHYYDKDFNNEADTPDNFQSRRPNTSFCFLDIRSPGLGDTAMYLCATSRDVGLAGELFFGEGSRLTVL.

The chain couples TRBV10-2 to TRBJ2-3; TRBD1 agrees at 9 bases. Germline trimming cut 7 bases from V and 3 bases from J; bases unmatched to any gene: 8. This CDR3 spans 15 amino acids. Germline CDR1 WSHSY, CDR2 SAAADI. The CDR3 DNA follows: TGCGCCAGCATCCCCGGGACAGGGTATACAGATACGCAGTATTTT. Amino acid sequence: CASIPGTGYTDTQYF.

This clone appeared a few times. The V gene is TRBV7-2, the J gene TRBJ1-6; D might be TRBD1 (6 bases). The CDR3 extends over 16 amino acids. V lost 5 bases to trimming and J lost 9 bases, with 20 bases between them. Germline CDR1 is SGHTA and CDR2 is FQGNSA. CDR3 bases: TGTGCCAGCAGCCTCGAGTTTCGGACAGCCACTTCACCCCTCCACTTT. Its translation is CASSLEFRTATSPLHF.

The chain carries TRBV5-1 and TRBJ2-1; D remains ambiguous. Looked up from germline, CDR1 is SGHRS and CDR2 is YFSETQ. Trimming pared 0 bases from V and 4 bases from J, leaving 5 bases between. The CDR3 has 13 residues. The CDR3 loop is CASSLGTYNEQFF. In nucleotides, the CDR3 is TGCGCCAGCAGCTTGGGAACTTACAATGAGCAGTTCTTC.

The V gene is TRBV15, the J gene TRBJ2-1; D possibly corresponds to TRBD2 (6 bases). The germline V gene encodes CDR1 LNHNV and CDR2 YYDKDF (reference sequence). The CDR3 runs to 15 residues. With 5 bases removed from V and 7 bases from J, the gap between germline ends came to 18 bases. The CDR3 loop is CATSFGGRIPNEQFF. DNA for the CDR3: TGTGCCACCAGCTTCGGGGGTCGGATACCGAATGAGCAGTTCTTC. Full variable domain (rest looked up from reference TRBV15 and TRBJ2-1): DAMVIQNPRYQVTQFGKPVTLSCSQTLNHNVMYWYQQKSSQAPKLLFHYYDKDFNNEADTPDNFQSRRPNTSFCFLDIRSPGLGDTAMYLCATSFGGRIPNEQFFGPGTRLTVL.

V is TRBV4-2 and J is TRBJ2-5; D might be TRBD2 (5 bases). This CDR3 comprises 18 residues. V lost 3 bases, J lost 1 base, and 21 bases lay in between. The V gene's germline CDR1 is LGHNA and CDR2 YNFKEQ. The CDR3 region is CASSQATRGWMSQETQYF. CDR3 in DNA: TGTGCCAGCAGCCAGGCCACGCGCGGGTGGATGTCCCAAGAGACCCAGTACTTC.

This clone has only one observation. The chain is built from TRBV7-2 and TRBJ2-7; D possibly corresponds to TRBD2 (5 bases). The CDR3 extends over 13 amino acids. The germline V gene has CDR1 SGHTA and CDR2 FQGNSA. Trimming cost V 4 bases and J 0 bases, with 7 bases left between them. Here the CDR3 reads CASSSRDSYEQYF. CDR3 nucleotides: TGTGCCAGCAGCTCCCGGGACTCCTACGAGCAGTACTTC.

The chain uses TRBV5-1 and TRBJ2-7; 10 bases match TRBD1. The CDR3 is 14 residues long. CDR1 SGHRS and CDR2 YFSETQ come from the germline V gene. V was clipped by 4 bases and J by 2 bases; unmatched bases: 3. CDR3 sequence (DNA): TGCGCCAGCAGCGCTGGGACAGGGGCCTACGAGCAGTACTTC. This translates into CASSAGTGAYEQYF.

CDR3 bases: TGTGCTAGTGGAACACCACAGGGGGCTGGAGGCTACACCTTC. Protein sequence: CASGTPQGAGGYTF. V is TRBV12-5 and J is TRBJ1-2; 9 bases match TRBD1. Germline V gives CDR1 LGHNT, CDR2 FRNRAP. The CDR3 covers 14 residues. The J segment lost 8 bases and the V segment lost 6 bases, leaving 10 bases of the junction unmatched. Complete variable domain (other parts from reference TRBV12-5 and TRBJ1-2): DARVTQTPRHKVTEMGQEVTMRCQPILGHNTVFWYRQTMMQGLELLAYFRNRAPLDDSGMPKDRFSAEMPDATLATLKIQPSEPRDSAVYFCASGTPQGAGGYTFGSGTRLTVV.

V is TRBV5-1 and J is TRBJ2-5; D gene ambiguous. Germline V lookup: CDR1 SGHRS, CDR2 YFSETQ. Trimming pared 2 bases from V and 5 bases from J, leaving 13 bases between. The CDR3 is 14 amino acids. CDR3 bases: TGCGCCAGCAGCTTTCCCCAGGCACGGGAGACCCAGTACTTC. It yields the protein CASSFPQARETQYF.

This clone has only a few counts. The chain joins TRBV28 to TRBJ1-2, with D possibly matching TRBD1 (5 bases). Germline-derived CDR1 and CDR2 are MDHEN and SYDVKM. V dropped 10 bases and J dropped 7 bases, with 13 bases sitting between them. This CDR3 comprises 11 residues. CDR3 loop: CANQGRGGYTF. The CDR3 DNA is TGTGCCAACCAGGGTCGCGGTGGCTACACCTTC.

This clone was seen more than once but under ten times. The rearrangement links TRBV7-9 to TRBJ2-5; tentatively, D is TRBD2 (6 bases). The J call may be wrong; the DNA end is better matched by TRBJ2-7. Germline V lookup: CDR1 SEHNR, CDR2 FQNEAQ (reference sequence). The CDR3 runs 15 residues. The CDR3 coding sequence is TGTGCCAGCAGCTTAGATCGATGGGGAGGCTCCGAGCAGTACTTC. Protein: CASSLDRWGGSEQYF.

The J gene is TRBJ1-2, the V gene TRBV7-9; D not certain. Trimming stripped 2 bases from V and 4 bases from J, with 11 bases between. The CDR3 covers 14 residues. Germline V gives CDR1 SEHNR, CDR2 FQNEAQ (reference sequence). CDR3 sequence: CASSLLGNSYGYTF. The CDR3 bases are TGTGCCAGCAGCTTACTTGGAAACAGCTATGGCTACACCTTC.

This chain connects TRBV4-3 to TRBJ2-3; D tentatively reads TRBD1 or TRBD2 (5 bases each). CDR3 length equals 14 residues. The germline V gene has CDR1 LGHNA and CDR2 YSLEER. V lost 6 bases and J lost 4, with 14 bases in between. In nucleotides, the CDR3 is TGCGCCAGCAGATCAACCGGGGCCGCAGATACGCAGTATTTT. This gives the protein CASRSTGAADTQYF.